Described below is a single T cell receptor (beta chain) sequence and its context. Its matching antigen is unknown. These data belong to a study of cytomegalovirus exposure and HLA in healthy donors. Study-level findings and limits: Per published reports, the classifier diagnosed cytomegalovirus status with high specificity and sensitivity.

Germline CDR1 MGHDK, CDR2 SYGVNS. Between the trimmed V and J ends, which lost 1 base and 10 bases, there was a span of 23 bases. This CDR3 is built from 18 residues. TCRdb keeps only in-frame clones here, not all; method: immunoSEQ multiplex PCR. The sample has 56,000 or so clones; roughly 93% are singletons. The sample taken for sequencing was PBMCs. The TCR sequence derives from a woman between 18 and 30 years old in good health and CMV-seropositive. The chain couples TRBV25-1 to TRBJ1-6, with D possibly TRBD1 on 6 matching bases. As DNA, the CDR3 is TGTGCCAGCAGTGAATCCCCAACGGGCAGGGGTTTGGGCTCACCCCTCCACTTT. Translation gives CASSESPTGRGLGSPLHF.